Each of the 2 T cell receptor beta chains below was sequenced from the same sample in a study of blood T cell repertoires in COVID-19. This table comes from immunoSEQ multiplex PCR, and its TCRdb copy is limited to in-frame clones, with some not included. The repertoire holds roughly 95,000 clones, with 85% to 95% as singletons. Sequenced: peripheral blood. The receptors were sampled from a woman in her forties or fifties in a cohort sampled during active COVID-19.

The rearrangement uses TRBV11-3 and TRBJ2-7; TRBD2 aligns across 12 bases. J was trimmed by 2 bases and V by 2 bases; bases with no gene match: 4. CDR1 is SGHNT, CDR2 YENEEA, per germline. This CDR3 is built from 16 residues. CDR3 loop: CASSLTSGRPTYEQYF. CDR3 nucleotides: TGTGCCAGCAGCTTAACTAGCGGGAGGCCTACCTACGAGCAGTACTTC.

The CDR3 DNA sequence: TGTGCCAGCAGCCAGAGGAGACTAGCCCACGAGCAGTACTTC. The encoded protein is CASSQRRLAHEQYF. J is TRBJ2-7 and V is TRBV3-1 (or the pseudogene TRBV3-2); 7 nucleotides align to TRBD2. The CDR3 loop spans 14 amino acids. CDR1 and CDR2 (germline): LGHDT, YNNKEL (reference sequence). Trimming removed 3 bases from V and 5 bases from J; junction bases left unmatched: 7.